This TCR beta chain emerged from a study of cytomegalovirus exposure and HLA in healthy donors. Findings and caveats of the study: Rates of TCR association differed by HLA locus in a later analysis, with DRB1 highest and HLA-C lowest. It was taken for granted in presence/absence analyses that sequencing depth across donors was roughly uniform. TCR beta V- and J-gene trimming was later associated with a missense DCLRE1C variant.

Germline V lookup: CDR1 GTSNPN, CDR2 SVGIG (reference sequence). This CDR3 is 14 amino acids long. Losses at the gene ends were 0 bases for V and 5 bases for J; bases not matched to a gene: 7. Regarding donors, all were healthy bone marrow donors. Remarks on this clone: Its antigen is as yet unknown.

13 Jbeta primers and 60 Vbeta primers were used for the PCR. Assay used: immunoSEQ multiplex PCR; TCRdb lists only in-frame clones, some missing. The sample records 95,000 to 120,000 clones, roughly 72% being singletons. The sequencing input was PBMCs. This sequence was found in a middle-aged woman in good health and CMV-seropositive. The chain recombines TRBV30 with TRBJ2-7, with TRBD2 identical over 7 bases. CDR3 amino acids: CAWSVGGPINEQYF. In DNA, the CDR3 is TGTGCCTGGAGTGTGGGAGGGCCAATTAACGAGCAGTACTTC.